This T cell receptor (beta chain) was recovered during a study of Ad26.COV2.S vaccination and SARS-CoV-2 variants. CDR1 SGHTA and CDR2 FQGNSA come from the germline V gene. The junction had 9 bases not matched to a gene; V was cut back by 5 bases and J by 7 bases. The CDR3 is made up of 16 amino acids. General study findings and limits: After vaccination, substantial breadth of spike-specific CD8+ and CD4+ responses was reported.

Measured with immunoSEQ multiplex PCR; TCRdb has only the in-frame clones, and not every one. This sample carries roughly 400,000 clones, less than 95% of them seen once, and the ten largest clones take less than 4.5%. Treatment meaning: roughly 19 received Ad26.COV2.S at low or high dose, single or two shots; roughly 5 received placebo; per-sample allocation not given. The samples date from day 63 after the first vaccine or placebo injection. A note on this clone: What it recognizes is unknown.

The clonotype was recovered from a person between 18 and 59 years old who received the Ad26.COV2.S COVID-19 vaccine or a placebo. The starting material was peripheral blood, obtained in a trial of Ad26.COV2.S vaccine versus placebo. The chain combines TRBV7-2 with TRBJ2-4, with TRBD2 identical over 12 bases. The CDR3 sequence is CASSPSSGRAENIQYF. In nucleotides, the CDR3 is TGTGCCAGCAGCCCCTCTAGCGGGAGGGCCGAGAACATTCAGTACTTC.